The rows below give T cell receptor beta chains drawn from one sample of a study of cytomegalovirus exposure and HLA in healthy donors. Sequencing was performed with immunoSEQ multiplex PCR; in TCRdb, only in-frame clones are kept and a portion is missing. The data hold about 170,000 clones, with 73% observed a single time. Material for sequencing was PBMCs. The receptor set was obtained from a woman aged 18 to 35 in good health and CMV-seropositive. The CDR3 runs from the conserved cysteine through the conserved F or W. The D gene is left open where the match is weak. The size field is filled for only some rows; it gives once, few, many or a size class.

d_call clone_size j_call v_call cdr3_aa cdr3_nt
NA NA TRBJ2-7 TRBV14 CASSQVSGQGPLEQYF TGTGCCAGCAGCCAAGTCTCGGGACAAGGGCCACTCGAGCAGTACTTC
TRBD1 NA TRBJ2-7 TRBV19 CASSGTGVYEQYF TGTGCCAGCTCCGGGACAGGGGTCTACGAGCAGTACTTC
TRBD1 NA TRBJ2-3 TRBV4-1 CASSPTGTGSTDTQYF TGCGCCAGCAGCCCGACCGGGACAGGCAGCACAGATACGCAGTATTTT
NA NA TRBJ2-5 TRBV5-4 CASTRGRLETQYF TGTGCCAGCACCAGGGGACGACTGGAGACCCAGTACTTC
NA NA TRBJ2-1 TRBV18 CASSPQASSYNEQFF TGTGCCAGCTCACCACAGGCTAGCTCCTACAATGAGCAGTTCTTC
TRBD2 NA TRBJ2-1 TRBV6-5 CASSYSTSGGAEQFF TGTGCCAGCAGTTACTCGACTAGCGGGGGGGCGGAGCAGTTCTTC
NA few TRBJ2-2 TRBV6-5 CASSSKILNTGELFF TGTGCCAGCAGTTCTAAGATTTTGAACACCGGGGAGCTGTTTTTT
NA few TRBJ1-1 TRBV27 CASSWRRNTEAFF TGTGCCAGCAGTTGGAGACGGAACACTGAAGCTTTCTTT
NA NA TRBJ2-2 TRBV5-1 CASSWAGTANTGELFF TGCGCCAGCAGCTGGGCGGGGACGGCGAACACCGGGGAGCTGTTTTTT
NA few TRBJ2-7 TRBV30 CAWSQDNYEQYF TGTGCCTGGAGTCAGGACAACTACGAGCAGTACTTC
TRBD1 NA TRBJ1-6 TRBV5-1 CASSWTGDNSPLHF TGCGCCAGCAGCTGGACAGGGGATAATTCACCCCTCCACTTT
TRBD1 once TRBJ1-6 TRBV12-5 CASGLAPITGVNPFSYNSPLHF TGTGCTAGTGGTTTGGCGCCGATTACAGGGGTCAACCCTTTCTCCTATAATTCACCCCTCCACTTT
NA NA TRBJ2-3 TRBV5-4 CASSLSKRDTNTQYF TGTGCCAGCAGCTTGAGCAAAAGGGACACAAATACGCAGTATTTT
TRBD1 NA TRBJ1-5 TRBV6-1 CASSAPTGGNQPQHF TGTGCCAGCAGTGCACCGACAGGGGGCAATCAGCCCCAGCATTTT
NA NA TRBJ1-1 TRBV28 CASSSARAPEAFF TGTGCCAGCAGTTCCGCCAGGGCGCCTGAAGCTTTCTTT
NA NA TRBJ1-1 TRBV5-6 CASSFSWSGARTEAFF TGTGCCAGCAGCTTTAGTTGGTCAGGGGCTAGGACTGAAGCTTTCTTT
NA NA TRBJ2-3 TRBV7-2 CASSSRSATDTQYF TGTGCCAGCAGCTCACGGAGTGCGACAGATACGCAGTATTTT
TRBD1 NA TRBJ2-7 TRBV4-2 CASSQEGTGDPYEQYF TGTGCCAGCAGCCAAGAGGGGACAGGGGACCCCTACGAGCAGTACTTC
NA NA TRBJ1-1 TRBV4-3 CASSQDFGVGGEAFF TGCGCCAGCAGCCAAGATTTTGGGGTGGGGGGTGAAGCTTTCTTT
TRBD1 few TRBJ2-1 TRBV10-3 CAISPGTDPSYNEQFF TGTGCCATCAGCCCTGGGACAGATCCCTCCTACAATGAGCAGTTCTTC
TRBD1 NA TRBJ1-1 TRBV29-1 CSVYLTGGSLAFF TGCAGCGTTTACTTGACAGGGGGTTCATTAGCTTTCTTT
TRBD1 NA TRBJ1-5 TRBV6-1 CASSEGQGGYQPQHF TGTGCCAGCAGTGAAGGACAGGGTGGATATCAGCCCCAGCATTTT
TRBD1 few TRBJ2-7 TRBV5-4 CASSSDRVGSNEQYF TGTGCCAGCAGCTCGGACAGGGTGGGAAGTAACGAGCAGTACTTC
TRBD1 NA TRBJ1-6 TRBV27 CATLTGSWAPLHF TGTGCCACTTTGACAGGGTCCTGGGCACCCCTCCACTTT
NA NA TRBJ1-3 TRBV6-6 CASSLQIEGNTIYF TGTGCCAGCAGTCTGCAGATCGAAGGAAACACCATATATTTT
TRBD1 NA TRBJ2-5 TRBV5-1 CASSRGTGDGETQYF TGCGCCAGCAGCCGAGGGACAGGGGACGGAGAGACCCAGTACTTC
TRBD2 NA TRBJ2-7 TRBV2 CASSIKRGSAYEQYF TGTGCCAGCAGCATCAAGCGGGGGTCCGCCTACGAGCAGTACTTC
TRBD1 NA TRBJ1-5 TRBV7-2 CASSWGQNNQPQHF TGTGCCAGCAGCTGGGGACAGAACAATCAGCCCCAGCATTTT
TRBD1 NA TRBJ2-1 TRBV7-9 CASSLVRDSSYNEQFF TGTGCCAGCAGCTTAGTACGGGACAGCTCCTACAATGAGCAGTTCTTC
NA NA TRBJ2-3 TRBV7-3 CASSLRGGGGGADTQYF TGTGCCAGCAGCTTAAGAGGCGGGGGCGGGGGTGCAGATACGCAGTATTTT
NA few TRBJ2-3 TRBV20-1 CSAILTDTQYF TGCAGTGCTATCCTAACAGATACGCAGTATTTT
NA NA TRBJ1-1 TRBV14 CASSQGQNTEAFF TGTGCCAGCAGCCAAGGGCAGAACACTGAAGCTTTCTTT
NA NA TRBJ2-1 TRBV19 CASSIDPGAVSYNEQFF TGTGCCAGTAGTATAGATCCAGGGGCCGTATCCTACAATGAGCAGTTCTTC
TRBD1 NA TRBJ1-4 TRBV27 CASRKDRINEKLFF TGTGCCAGCCGGAAGGACAGGATTAACGAAAAACTGTTTTTT
NA NA TRBJ2-5 TRBV12-5 CASGSTDQETQYF TGTGCTAGTGGGTCGACTGATCAAGAGACCCAGTACTTC
NA NA TRBJ1-1 TRBV5-1 CASSFQGNTEAFF TGCGCCAGCAGCTTTCAGGGCAACACTGAAGCTTTCTTT
NA NA TRBJ2-7 TRBV19 CASSILQGTPYEQYF TGTGCCAGTAGTATCCTACAGGGAACCCCATACGAGCAGTACTTC
TRBD1 few TRBJ2-1 TRBV25-1 CASSEGGQHEQFF TGTGCCAGCAGTGAAGGGGGACAGCATGAGCAGTTCTTC
NA NA TRBJ2-3 TRBV23-1 CASRLSRDCTDTQYF TGCGCCAGCAGGTTAAGCCGGGATTGCACAGATACGCAGTATTTT
NA once TRBJ2-7 TRBV7-9 CSEMGGGGEQYF TGTTCCGAAATGGGAGGTGGAGGGGAGCAGTACTTC
TRBD2 NA TRBJ2-5 TRBV5-6 CASSLFGRGGLAGFETQYF TGTGCCAGCAGCTTGTTCGGGCGGGGGGGACTAGCGGGGTTCGAGACCCAGTACTTC
TRBD1 NA TRBJ2-7 TRBV11-2 CASSLETGGFYEQYF TGTGCCAGCAGCTTAGAAACAGGGGGCTTCTACGAGCAGTACTTC
NA NA TRBJ2-7 TRBV21-1 CASSQRTGGYEQYF TGTGCCAGCAGCCAACGGACAGGAGGCTACGAGCAGTACTTC
NA once TRBJ1-6 TRBV14 CASSQVRTLYNSPLHF TGTGCCAGCAGCCAAGTGAGGACACTTTATAATTCACCCCTCCACTTT
NA NA TRBJ2-3 TRBV11-2 CASSLKGGTQYF TGTGCCAGCAGCTTAAAAGGGGGTACGCAGTATTTT
NA NA TRBJ2-1 TRBV9 CASSVRDYNEQFF TGTGCCAGCAGCGTCCGGGATTACAATGAGCAGTTCTTC
NA NA TRBJ2-1 TRBV7-2 CASSPGQSFYNEQFF TGTGCCAGCAGCCCGGGTCAGAGTTTCTACAATGAGCAGTTCTTC
TRBD2 NA TRBJ2-5 TRBV4-2 CASSQDGPAGGQETQYF TGTGCCAGCAGCCAAGATGGACCAGCGGGGGGCCAAGAGACCCAGTACTTC
NA NA TRBJ1-2 TRBV28 CASTGFFGYTF TGTGCCAGCACAGGGTTTTTTGGCTACACCTTC
NA NA TRBJ1-1 TRBV7-6 CASSPVNTEAFF TGTGCCAGCAGCCCTGTGAACACTGAAGCTTTCTTT
NA once TRBJ1-6 TRBV27 CASSLTYRPSPLHF TGTGCCAGCAGTTTAACGTACAGACCTTCACCCCTCCACTTT
NA NA TRBJ1-6 TRBV6-5 CASSQGYGNSPLHF TGTGCCAGCAGCCAGGGGTACGGCAATTCACCCCTCCACTTT
TRBD1 once TRBJ2-3 TRBV15 CATSRDLGQGQDTQYF TGTGCCACCAGCAGAGATTTGGGACAGGGACAAGATACGCAGTATTTT
NA NA TRBJ2-7 TRBV7-9 CASSLGVGLGEQYF TGTGCCAGCAGCTTAGGTGTGGGCCTCGGCGAGCAGTACTTC
TRBD1 NA TRBJ2-1 TRBV9 CASSPRLGQGYNEQFF TGTGCCAGCAGCCCCCGGCTCGGACAGGGCTACAATGAGCAGTTCTTC
TRBD1 few TRBJ1-2 TRBV4-3 CASSQDRGDRNYGYTF TGCGCCAGCAGCCAAGATCGGGGGGACAGGAACTATGGCTACACCTTC